Given below is one T cell receptor (beta chain) in context. Its antigen remains unidentified. Time point denoted: week 35, safety follow-up. A single vaccine dose contained 300 ug of mutant IDH1 20-mer peptide, and topical imiquimod was used with it. The data were taken from a study of a mutant IDH1 vaccine in newly diagnosed glioma. Across the study: Vaccination was launched 4-6 weeks after radiotherapy alone, or with temozolomide cycles. A roughly 62% male, 37.5% female split and a mean age of approximately 40 years characterized treated patients. Prior therapy was radiotherapy, temozolomide, or both; most received both. Week 35 brought visit V12, which was followed by visit V13 at week 47.

This table comes from immunoSEQ multiplex PCR, and its TCRdb copy is limited to in-frame clones, with some not included. The repertoire holds some 54,000 clones, around 84% seen once, with around 4.1% in the top ten. This CDR3 spans 16 amino acids. The germline V gene has CDR1 SGHTA and CDR2 FQGNSA. V shed 4 bases and J shed 0 bases, with 13 bases lying between them. This chain uses TRBV7-2 with TRBJ1-3; perhaps TRBD1 as D (5 bases). This clonotype originated in a young woman with glioma. The source was PBMCs, collected from a glioma patient whose treatment included an IDH1 peptide vaccine. The CDR3 reads CASSSSSGSSGNTIYF. The CDR3 DNA is TGTGCCAGCAGCTCATCCTCAGGGAGCTCTGGAAACACCATATATTTT.